This TCR beta chain was identified during a study of molecular identifiers for immune sequencing clone quantification. About the study: The replicate experiment used RNA from 20,000 or 100,000 naive CD8 cells. This RNA was split into five aliquots, and four of them were sequenced.

TCRdb re-called the PCR reads with MiXCR, one entry per CDR3 protein. The sample lists about 320,000 distinct CDR3 sequences; about a quarter were seen once. The CDR3 covers 13 residues. V trimming: 4 bases; J trimming: 4 bases; junction bases outside the gene matches: 5. CDR1 and CDR2 from the germline V gene are SQVTM and ANQGSEA. The sample was naive CD8+ T cells from blood, with Jurkat cell RNA spiked in. Subset here: FACS-sorted CD8+CD4-CCR7+CD45RA+ naive T cells. This TCR derives from a human donor in good health. Some libraries in this study had Jurkat cell RNA spiked in. The rearrangement uses TRBV29-1 and TRBJ1-2; 8 bases fit TRBD1. In DNA form, the CDR3 reads TGCAGCGTTGCGCCGGGACAGGTCTATGGCTACACCTTC. Translated, it gives CSVAPGQVYGYTF.